The 14 T cell receptor beta chains presented below share a single source sample, sequenced in a study of blood T cell repertoires in COVID-19. The repertoire was sequenced with immunoSEQ multiplex PCR; TCRdb's copy has only in-frame clones and lacks some. Of more than 200,000 clones in the sample, 80% were seen once. Sequencing was carried out using PBMCs or T cells enriched from blood (not recorded which). These receptors all stem from a woman aged 40 to 50 with acute COVID-19.

The chain recombines TRBV15 with TRBJ2-2; TRBD2 agrees at 10 bases. Trimming took 0 bases from V and 5 from J; bases not matched to a gene: 9. This CDR3 has 18 amino acids. Germline CDR1 is LNHNV and CDR2 is YYDKDF (reference sequence). CDR3 sequence (DNA): TGTGCCACCAGCAGAGAATTGGCTAGCGGGAGTGTTACCGGGGAGCTGTTTTTT. Translated: CATSRELASGSVTGELFF.

The chain couples TRBV7-2 to TRBJ2-2, with no clear D. In germline, CDR1 is SGHTA, CDR2 FQGNSA. This CDR3 is built from 15 residues. V was cut by 4 bases and J by 0 bases, with 9 bases left in between. In DNA, the CDR3 is TGTGCCAGCAGCTCTAGGATCTCGAACACCGGGGAGCTGTTTTTT. Encoded protein: CASSSRISNTGELFF.

CDR3 in DNA: TGTGCCAGCAGCCAAGCTGGCAGGATTGGCTACACCTTC. It codes for CASSQAGRIGYTF. V gene TRBV3-1 (or the pseudogene TRBV3-2) combines with J gene TRBJ1-2, with unresolved D. The CDR3 covers 13 residues. V lost 1 base to trimming and J lost 7 bases, with 10 bases between them. CDR1 is LGHDT, CDR2 YNNKEL, per germline (reference sequence).

The V call is TRBV5-1, the J call TRBJ2-3, with TRBD2 identical over 15 bases. Germline values: CDR1 SGHRS, CDR2 YFSETQ. The V and J ends lost 2 bases and 5 bases, in that order; junction bases with no gene match: 3. The CDR3 totals 16 residues. DNA for the CDR3: TGCGCCAGCAGCTTTGGACTAGCGGGGGGGCAAGATACGCAGTATTTT. This translates into CASSFGLAGGQDTQYF.

This clone is a singleton in its sample. This sequence joins TRBV28 and TRBJ1-4; 10 bases match TRBD1. V shed 3 bases and J 7 bases; nucleotides not matched to a gene: 5. Looked up from germline, CDR1 is MDHEN and CDR2 is SYDVKM. The CDR3 loop spans 15 amino acids. CDR3 sequence (DNA): TGTGCCAGCAGTTTCGACAGGGGGCTTAGTGAAAAACTGTTTTTT. Its translation is CASSFDRGLSEKLFF.

The chain joins TRBV3-1 (or the pseudogene TRBV3-2) to TRBJ2-1; D gene unclear. V was cut by 0 bases and J by 10 bases, with 7 bases left in between. This CDR3 has 12 amino acids. Germline values: CDR1 LGHDT, CDR2 YNNKEL (reference sequence). This chain's CDR3 is CASSQDLREQFF. The CDR3 nucleotides read TGTGCCAGCAGCCAAGACCTACGAGAGCAGTTCTTC.

This clone showed up many times. The chain carries TRBV28 and TRBJ1-5; D is undetermined. V lost 7 bases and J 9 bases, leaving 7 bases between the germline ends. Germline lookup yields CDR1 MDHEN and CDR2 SYDVKM. This CDR3 region has 10 residues. The CDR3 sequence is CASNTRPQHF. CDR3 coding DNA: TGTGCCAGCAATACGCGGCCCCAGCATTTT.

V gene TRBV4-1 combines with J gene TRBJ2-1, with 12 positions matching TRBD2. CDR3 length: 17 residues. Germline values: CDR1 MGHRA, CDR2 YSYEKL. The ends lost 1 base at V and 4 bases at J; junction bases unmatched: 5. The CDR3 DNA reads as TGCGCCAGCAGCCAAGGACCTAGCGGGAGGGGATACAATGAGCAGTTCTTC. Protein sequence: CASSQGPSGRGYNEQFF.

This rearrangement joins TRBV7-2 to TRBJ2-4; D gene uncertain. Trimming removed 2 bases at V and 7 bases at J, with 9 bases between. From germline, CDR1 is SGHTA and CDR2 FQGNSA. The CDR3 length is 13 residues. The CDR3 DNA follows: TGTGCCAGCAGCTTATTGGCGGAGAACATTCAGTACTTC. Its protein is CASSLLAENIQYF. Full variable domain (remainder filled in from reference TRBV7-2 and TRBJ2-4): GAGVSQSPSNKVTEKGKDVELRCDPISGHTALYWYRQSLGQGLEFLIYFQGNSAPDKSGLPSDRFSAERTGGSVSTLTIQRTQQEDSAVYLCASSLLAENIQYFGAGTRLSVL.

This clone was recorded at least ten times. One end of the junction is discordant with germline, which a read error may explain. V gene TRBV7-7 combines with J gene TRBJ2-5, with a weak D call TRBD2 (5 bases). Germline CDR1 reads SSHAT; CDR2 reads FNYEAQ (reference sequence). CDR3 size: 16 residues. The CDR3 DNA is TGTGCTAGCAGCTTAGTCAGAGGGCCCGGTCGTGAGACCCAGTACTTC. Its translation is CASSLVRGPGRETQYF.

The rearrangement joins TRBV9 to TRBJ2-5; 11 positions agree with TRBD1. V lost 3 bases to trimming and J lost 5 bases; unmatched junction nucleotides: 6. Looked up from germline, CDR1 is SGDLS and CDR2 is YYNGEE. The CDR3 loop spans 15 amino acids. The CDR3 bases are TGTGCCAGCAGCGGACGGACAGGGGGCGGCGAGACCCAGTACTTC. It codes for CASSGRTGGGETQYF.

The chain links TRBV5-6 to TRBJ1-1; 10 nucleotides line up with TRBD1. Germline loops: CDR1 SGHDT, CDR2 YYEEEE. This CDR3 is 15 amino acids long. After removal of 2 bases from V and 7 bases from J, the junction contained 8 bases not matched to a gene. CDR3 coding DNA: TGTGCCAGCAGCTTCCGACAGGGGGCACGGGGTGAAGCTTTCTTT. Residues: CASSFRQGARGEAFF. The variable domain in full, with the rest retrieved from reference TRBV5-6 and TRBJ1-1, is DAGVTQSPTHLIKTRGQQVTLRCSPKSGHDTVSWYQQALGQGPQFIFQYYEEEERQRGNFPDRFSGHQFPNYSSELNVNALLLGDSALYLCASSFRQGARGEAFFGQGTRLTVV.

V and J are TRBV7-8 and TRBJ2-7; TRBD2 might be the D (7 bases). This CDR3 has 15 amino acids. With 6 bases removed from V and 3 bases from J, the gap between germline ends came to 18 bases. Per germline, CDR1 SGHVS and CDR2 FQNEAQ. The CDR3 DNA reads TGTGCCAGCAGTCTAAGGGGGGGTGAGAACTACGAGCAGTACTTC. Its protein product is CASSLRGGENYEQYF.

This chain joins TRBV7-2 and TRBJ1-6, with D tentatively TRBD1 (6 bases). Per the germline V gene, CDR1 is SGHTA and CDR2 is FQGNSA. The CDR3 covers 15 residues. V shed 4 bases and J shed 7 bases, with 14 bases lying between them. CDR3 sequence (DNA): TGTGCCAGCAGCTCATGGACAGTCAGCAATTCACCCCTCCACTTT. Protein: CASSSWTVSNSPLHF.